These 24 T cell receptor beta chains share one sample of origin, sequenced in a study of blood T cells in healthy people across ages. PCR was performed a second time for roughly 6 to 12 cycles using a sample-barcoded 5' primer and a J-beta primer mix. From the 5' RACE reads, TCRdb called clonotypes with MiXCR, one entry per CDR3 protein. The table lists about 1.4 million distinct CDR3 sequences, around 55% of them singletons. Sequencing was carried out using blood. These receptors were collected from a man between 18 and 35 years old in good health.

The chain couples TRBV6-1 to TRBJ2-6; D is ambiguous. Germline V gene lookup returns CDR1 MNHNS and CDR2 SASEGT. There are 17 residues in the CDR3. V shed 3 bases and J shed 0 bases, with 12 bases lying between them. The CDR3 spells CASSDEQWHSGANVLTF. The CDR3 coding sequence is TGTGCCAGCAGTGACGAGCAGTGGCACTCTGGGGCCAACGTCCTGACTTTC.

This sequence joins TRBV7-9 and TRBJ2-3; either TRBD1 or TRBD2 may supply D (5 bases each). Trimming shortened V by 4 bases and J by 0 bases, and 20 bases separated the two germline ends. The CDR3 sequence is 18 residues long. Germline CDR1 reads SEHNR; CDR2 reads FQNEAQ (reference sequence). The CDR3 DNA reads as TGTGCCAGCAGCTCCGAGGGGTGGGCGACCTTCAGCACAGATACGCAGTATTTT. The encoded protein is CASSSEGWATFSTDTQYF.

This clonotype has more than one count but fewer than ten. The chain joins TRBV4-2 to TRBJ2-6; the D gene is possibly TRBD1 (6 bases). The V and J ends lost 0 bases and 1 base respectively, with 16 bases between them. CDR1 is LGHNA and CDR2 is YNFKEQ in the germline V gene. The CDR3 is made up of 19 amino acids. CDR3 in amino acids: CASSQDRGRAVSGANVLTF. CDR3 DNA: TGTGCCAGCAGCCAAGACAGGGGCCGTGCTGTTTCTGGGGCCAACGTCCTGACTTTC.

The CDR3 DNA sequence: TGCAGTGCTAGTTGGGGGTCCTCGACTAGCACAGATACGCAGTATTTT. Protein: CSASWGSSTSTDTQYF. V is TRBV20-1 and J is TRBJ2-3, with D perhaps assigned TRBD1 or TRBD2 (5 bases each). Trimming took 3 bases from V and 0 from J, leaving 16 bases between them. Germline CDR1 and CDR2: DFQATT and SNEGSKA (reference sequence). The CDR3 length is 16 residues.

With respect to this clonotype: One end of the junction is discordant with germline, which a read error may explain. The gene calls are TRBV7-7 and TRBJ1-2; no firm D call. The CDR3 has 15 residues. CDR1 and CDR2 (germline): SSHAT, FNYEAQ (reference sequence). The CDR3 loop is CASSTSSADNYGYTF. CDR3 DNA sequence: TGTGCTAGCAGCACTTCTTCCGCAGATAACTATGGCTACACCTTC. The variable domain in full, with the rest retrieved from reference TRBV7-7 and TRBJ1-2, is GAGVSQSPRYKVTKRGQDVTLRCDPISSHATLYWYQQALGQGPEFLTYFNYEAQPDKSGLPSDRFSAERPEGSISTLTIQRTEQRDSAMYRCASSTSSADNYGYTFGSGTRLTVV.

This chain uses TRBV7-9 with TRBJ1-2, with a possible D match to TRBD1 (5 bases). The CDR3 covers 15 residues. V gave up 9 bases and J gave up 4 bases, with 21 bases separating them. CDR1 SEHNR and CDR2 FQNEAQ come from the germline V gene (reference sequence). The CDR3 sequence: CASSETGTEVYGYTF. CDR3 DNA sequence: TGTGCCAGTAGCGAGACCGGGACGGAGGTCTATGGCTACACCTTC.

This clonotype was counted a few times. The chain joins TRBV4-3 to TRBJ1-1; a weak D match, TRBD1 (5 bases). The germline gives CDR1 LGHNA, CDR2 YSLEER. Trimming left V 3 bases short and J 0 bases short, with 11 bases between. CDR3 length: 15 amino acids. In DNA form, the CDR3 reads TGCGCCAGCAGCCACCAGGGACGCATGAACACTGAAGCTTTCTTT. Its translation: CASSHQGRMNTEAFF.

V is TRBV28 and J is TRBJ1-2, with D possibly TRBD1 on 5 matching bases. Germline values: CDR1 MDHEN, CDR2 SYDVKM. The CDR3 consists of 13 residues. With 7 bases removed from V and 6 bases from J, the gap between germline ends came to 15 bases. The CDR3 DNA sequence: TGTGCCAGCACCAAAACAGGCTTCGATGGCTACACCTTC. This sequence encodes CASTKTGFDGYTF.

This clonotype came up a few times. The rearrangement links TRBV10-2 to TRBJ2-7; a weak D match, TRBD1 (6 bases). With 10 bases removed from V and 4 bases from J, the gap between germline ends came to 14 bases. CDR3 length equals 12 residues. Germline lookup yields CDR1 WSHSY and CDR2 SAAADI. CDR3 nucleotide sequence: TGCGCCACCCAGGGGATAGGTTACGAGCAGTACTTC. It encodes CATQGIGYEQYF.

V usage is TRBV29-1 and J usage is TRBJ2-5, with 7 bases matching TRBD1. The closer fit of TRBJ2-7 to the DNA end suggests the J call may be wrong. Germline CDR1 and CDR2: SQVTM and ANQGSEA. CDR3 length equals 12 residues. The CDR3 reads CSVEIGGDEQYF. In nucleotides, the CDR3 is TGCAGCGTTGAGATAGGGGGCGACGAGCAGTACTTC.

With regard to this clonotype: A much larger clone differs from this one at a single base, so this may be a read error. Here the CDR3 reads CASSPLQNGRPQHF. The CDR3 DNA follows: TGTGCCAGCAGTCCCCTGCAGAATGGTCGGCCCCAGCATTTT. The rearrangement links TRBV12-3 or TRBV12-4 to TRBJ1-5, with D unclear. CDR3 length equals 14 residues. V lost 5 bases and J lost 9, with 17 bases in between.

V and J are TRBV29-1 and TRBJ1-4; D not certain. V was cut by 8 bases and J by 10 bases, with 17 bases left in between. This CDR3 is built from 12 residues. Germline V gene data show CDR1 as SQVTM and CDR2 as ANQGSEA. For the CDR3, the DNA is TGCAGCCCCATGACCGGTAAAGGAAAACTGTTTTTT. Its protein is CSPMTGKGKLFF.

The chain recombines TRBV10-3 with TRBJ2-4, with 9 bases identical to TRBD2. Trimming took 4 bases from V and 4 from J; bases not matched to a gene: 11. The CDR3 length is 17 residues. The germline V gene has CDR1 ENHRY and CDR2 SYGVKD. CDR3 protein: CAISALMREGGKNIQYF. Here the CDR3 DNA reads TGTGCCATCAGTGCTTTAATGCGGGAGGGGGGGAAAAACATTCAGTACTTC.

This clonotype was detected only once. The chain employs TRBV7-2 and TRBJ2-7; unclear D gene. CDR3 length equals 14 residues. V was pared by 3 bases and J by 2 bases, with 11 bases between. Germline lookup yields CDR1 SGHTA and CDR2 FQGNSA. The CDR3 bases are TGTGCCAGCAGCTTTTCTGACTCAACCTACGAGCAGTACTTC. Translation gives CASSFSDSTYEQYF.

The rearrangement joins TRBV5-1 to TRBJ2-1; 9 bases fit TRBD1. The germline gives CDR1 SGHRS, CDR2 YFSETQ. CDR3 length: 15 residues. Trimming removed 4 bases from V and 5 bases from J; junction bases left unmatched: 7. The CDR3 sequence: CASSPGQGSHNEQFF. CDR3 in DNA: TGCGCCAGCAGCCCCGGACAGGGGAGCCACAATGAGCAGTTCTTC. The entire variable domain, with the rest obtained from reference TRBV5-1 and TRBJ2-1, is as follows: KAGVTQTPRYLIKTRGQQVTLSCSPISGHRSVSWYQQTPGQGLQFLFEYFSETQRNKGNFPGRFSGRQFSNSRSEMNVSTLELGDSALYLCASSPGQGSHNEQFFGPGTRLTVL.

The gene calls are TRBV21-1 and TRBJ2-7; TRBD1, the table's D call, lacks a check against the DNA. TRBV21-1 is noted as a pseudogene. This CDR3 is built from 16 residues. CDR3 region: CASSKRCRQELYEQYF. The CDR3 region has the DNA TGTGCCAGCAGCAAACGATGCCGACAGGAGTTGTACGAGCAGTACTTC.

CDR3 sequence reads: CASSVRPIHHEQYF. As DNA, the CDR3 is TGTGCCAGCAGCGTTAGGCCAATACATCACGAGCAGTACTTC. V and J are TRBV9 and TRBJ2-5, with no clear D. The DNA end is more similar to TRBJ2-7, so the J call may be wrong. In germline, CDR1 is SGDLS, CDR2 YYNGEE. The CDR3 consists of 14 residues.

The rearrangement uses TRBV6-2 or TRBV6-3 and TRBJ2-3; possibly TRBD1 or TRBD2 for D (5 bases each). V dropped 0 bases and J dropped 7 bases, with 14 bases sitting between them. Germline V gene data show CDR1 as MNHEY and CDR2 as SVGEGT. The length of the CDR3 is 15 residues. The CDR3 region is CASSYSQEDINTQYF. The CDR3 DNA is TGTGCCAGCAGTTACTCCCAGGAGGACATTAATACGCAGTATTTT.

V usage is TRBV7-8 and J usage is TRBJ2-7; D possibly corresponds to TRBD2 (6 bases). Germline V CDR1 and CDR2: SGHVS, FQNEAQ. V lost 11 bases, J lost 5 bases, and 16 bases lay in between. This CDR3 spans 12 amino acids. The CDR3 coding sequence is TGTGCCGGAGGGGACTCCTGGAACGAGCAGTACTTC. Translating it yields CAGGDSWNEQYF.

The V call is TRBV24-1, the J call TRBJ2-7; the D gene is possibly TRBD1 (6 bases). Germline CDR1 and CDR2: KGHDR and SFDVKD. The V gene lost 9 bases and the J gene lost 5 bases, with 22 bases spanning the gap. This CDR3 is 15 amino acids long. In nucleotides, the CDR3 is TGTGCCACCCGAGACTGGTCAGGGGTAAGAAACGAGCAGTACTTC. Translation: CATRDWSGVRNEQYF.

This rearrangement joins TRBV6-2 or TRBV6-3 to TRBJ2-7; TRBD2 matches at 13 bases. The CDR3 consists of 16 residues. Trimming cost V 5 bases and J 1 base; bases outside gene matches: 5. Germline V gives CDR1 MNHEY, CDR2 SVGEGT. The CDR3 DNA reads TGTGCCAGCAGTACCGGGACTAGCGGGGAATCCTACGAGCAGTACTTC. It specifies CASSTGTSGESYEQYF.

The V gene is TRBV20-1, the J gene TRBJ2-7; no reliable D call. Germline CDR1 and CDR2: DFQATT and SNEGSKA (reference sequence). CDR3 length: 15 amino acids. CDR3 nucleotide sequence: TGCTGCGCTAATCCGATTCAAATAAGTATGGACGAGCAGTACTTC. Its protein product is CCANPIQISMDEQYF.

The genes are TRBV12-3 or TRBV12-4 and TRBJ2-4; a weak D match, TRBD1 (6 bases). Gene TRBJ2-7 matches the end of the DNA better, so the J call may be wrong. The CDR3 contains 15 residues. CDR3 in DNA: TGTGCCACCGCTCCATCTCCGGGACAACTAGACGAGCAGTACTTC. It encodes CATAPSPGQLDEQYF.

This chain connects TRBV18 to TRBJ1-5, with D unresolved. CDR3 length equals 16 residues. Germline V gene lookup returns CDR1 KGHSH and CDR2 LQKENI. Trimming took 3 bases from V and 0 from J, leaving 12 bases between them. CDR3 nucleotides: TGTGCCAGCTCACCCGAACGCCCTTATAGCAATCAGCCCCAGCATTTT. This translates into CASSPERPYSNQPQHF.